A single sample is the source of the 10 T cell receptor beta chains below, sequenced in a study of T cell responses to AZD1222 COVID-19 vaccine. Profiling relied on immunoSEQ multiplex PCR, and the TCRdb table lists in-frame clones only, not all of them. In the table there are approximately 100,000 clones, about 89% of which are singletons. This sample comprised peripheral blood, obtained on day 0 of AZD1222 vaccination. The receptors were gathered from an adult in good health.

The rearrangement uses TRBV6-1 and TRBJ1-2; 8 bases are shared with TRBD1. This CDR3 comprises 14 residues. Losses at the gene ends were 3 bases for V and 7 bases for J; bases not matched to a gene: 7. Germline CDR1 is MNHNS and CDR2 is SASEGT. This chain's CDR3 is CASSDRQGASGYTF. Here the CDR3 DNA reads TGTGCCAGCAGTGATCGGCAGGGGGCTTCTGGCTACACCTTC.

V usage is TRBV9 and J usage is TRBJ2-7; 8 nucleotides line up with TRBD1. This CDR3 contains 14 residues. In germline, CDR1 is SGDLS, CDR2 YYNGEE. J gave up 3 bases and V 9 bases, and 11 bases lay outside the gene matches. The CDR3 is CAKPPRGQGYEQYF. DNA of the CDR3: TGTGCCAAACCTCCCAGGGGGCAGGGCTACGAGCAGTACTTC.

The chain uses TRBV6-5 and TRBJ1-6; D not certain. From germline, CDR1 is MNHEY and CDR2 SVGAGI. V lost 6 bases, J lost 6 bases, and 15 bases lay in between. The CDR3 loop spans 15 amino acids. The CDR3 nucleotides read TGTGCCAGCAGGATAAAAACGGGAACTAATTCACCCCTCCACTTT. It yields the protein CASRIKTGTNSPLHF.

This clone showed up just a few times. J is TRBJ1-4 and V is TRBV6-5; 7 nucleotides agree with TRBD1. Germline V gene data show CDR1 as MNHEY and CDR2 as SVGAGI. The V and J ends lost 7 bases and 4 bases, in that order; junction bases with no gene match: 6. The CDR3 has 14 amino acids. The chain's CDR3 is CASKTGRGNEKLFF. In DNA form, the CDR3 reads TGTGCCAGCAAGACAGGGAGAGGTAATGAAAAACTGTTTTTT.

CDR3 coding DNA: TGTGCCAGCAGTTACTCGGCGACTAGCGAGGCCTACGAGCAGTACTTC. It is translated as CASSYSATSEAYEQYF. The chain recombines TRBV6-5 with TRBJ2-7; the match to TRBD2 covers 8 bases. Germline-derived CDR1 and CDR2 are MNHEY and SVGAGI. The CDR3 length is 16 residues. V lost 0 bases, J lost 2 bases, and 6 bases stayed unmatched.

This clone was observed a single time. This sequence joins TRBV5-1 and TRBJ2-2, with D perhaps TRBD2 (7 bases). The V end was cut by 4 bases, the J end by 1 base, with 17 bases between. Per the germline V gene, CDR1 is SGHRS and CDR2 is YFSETQ. The CDR3 has 17 residues. In DNA, the CDR3 is TGCGCCAGCAGCCCGAGGGCGGGGGCTGGGAACACCGGGGAGCTGTTTTTT. It is translated as CASSPRAGAGNTGELFF.

The rearrangement uses TRBV30 and TRBJ1-2; no reliable D call. The CDR3 length is 14 residues. Trimming took 3 bases from V and 8 from J, leaving 19 bases between them. Per germline, CDR1 GTSNPN and CDR2 SVGIG (reference sequence). The CDR3 DNA is TGTGCCTGGAGCCGGGAGGTCTCTTCTCGAGGCTACACCTTC. Its protein product is CAWSREVSSRGYTF.

The chain is built from TRBV2 and TRBJ2-3, with 10 bases identical to TRBD2. After removal of 6 bases from V and 4 bases from J, the junction contained 7 bases not matched to a gene. The V gene's germline CDR1 is SNHLY and CDR2 FYNNEI. The CDR3 consists of 15 residues. The CDR3 nucleotides read TGTGCCAGCAGGCAACAGCGGGGGGGTCCAGATACGCAGTATTTT. It translates to CASRQQRGGPDTQYF.

V usage is TRBV11-3 and J usage is TRBJ1-4, with TRBD1 as a possible D gene (6 bases). Germline assignment: CDR1 SGHNT and CDR2 YENEEA. This CDR3 comprises 13 residues. The V end lost 4 bases, the J end lost 10 bases, and 13 bases lay between the germline ends. Here the CDR3 reads CASSSGASGKLFF. The CDR3 DNA reads TGTGCCAGCAGCTCGGGGGCCTCGGGAAAACTGTTTTTT.

This rearrangement joins TRBV5-1 to TRBJ2-5; TRBD1 matches at 8 bases. This CDR3 is 15 amino acids long. Trimming at V came to 2 bases and at J to 5 bases, leaving 8 bases not matched to a gene. Germline CDR1 SGHRS, CDR2 YFSETQ. In nucleotides, the CDR3 is TGCGCCAGCAGCTTAAACAGGGGGATCCGGGAGACCCAGTACTTC. Residues: CASSLNRGIRETQYF.